The 27 T cell receptor beta chains given below trace back to one sample, sequenced in a study of blood T cells in healthy people across ages. A second PCR of roughly 7 to 11 cycles used a sample-barcoded 5' primer and a J-beta primer mix. Via MiXCR, TCRdb re-called the 5' RACE reads, giving one row per CDR3 protein. The data hold about 1 million distinct CDR3 sequences, with around 45% observed a single time. Sequencing was done on a sample of blood. These TCRs come from a woman aged 55-70 years in good health.

The rearrangement uses TRBV5-6 and TRBJ1-5; D call uncertain. CDR1 is SGHDT, CDR2 YYEEEE, per germline. There are 16 residues in the CDR3. V lost 2 bases and J 3 bases, leaving 15 bases between the germline ends. CDR3 sequence: CASSLGDGRNNQPQHF. As DNA, the CDR3 is TGTGCCAGCAGCTTAGGTGACGGACGAAACAATCAGCCCCAGCATTTT.

The rearrangement links TRBV7-6 to TRBJ2-1; weak D call: TRBD2 (6 bases). Per germline, CDR1 SGHVS and CDR2 FNYEAQ. The CDR3 consists of 16 residues. The V and J ends lost 3 bases and 6 bases respectively, with 18 bases between them. The CDR3 here is CASSLSGPISGNEQFF. The DNA for the CDR3 is TGTGCCAGCAGCTTGAGCGGGCCCATCTCAGGCAATGAGCAGTTCTTC.

This chain uses TRBV7-9 with TRBJ2-4, with D perhaps matching TRBD2 (6 bases). The DNA matches TRBJ2-7 better at its end, which makes the J call doubtful. The CDR3 sequence is 19 residues long. Germline CDR1 reads SEHNR; CDR2 reads FQNEAQ (reference sequence). The CDR3 is CASSLSGTALKAGSHEQYF. For the CDR3, the DNA is TGTGCCAGCAGCTTGTCCGGGACGGCACTGAAAGCGGGTTCCCACGAGCAGTACTTC.

In its sample, this clonotype was seen a few times. The genes are TRBV10-3 and TRBJ2-5, with D tentatively TRBD2 (5 bases). The V end lost 1 base, the J end lost 2 bases, and 11 bases lay between the germline ends. Per the germline V gene, CDR1 is ENHRY and CDR2 is SYGVKD. The CDR3 is 15 amino acids. CDR3: CAISEFGDPQETQYF. The CDR3 nucleotides read TGTGCCATCAGTGAGTTCGGGGATCCTCAAGAGACCCAGTACTTC.

V usage is TRBV4-1 and J usage is TRBJ2-5; D is possibly TRBD1 (6 bases). Germline CDR1 reads MGHRA; CDR2 reads YSYEKL. V lost 1 base to trimming and J lost 7 bases, with 13 bases between them. The CDR3 covers 14 residues. The CDR3 DNA reads as TGCGCCAGCAGCCAAGCGGACAGCGGCTGGACCCAGTACTTC. Translation gives CASSQADSGWTQYF.

The rearrangement joins TRBV12-3 or TRBV12-4 to TRBJ1-4; 7 bases line up with TRBD1. The J segment lost 2 bases and the V segment lost 6 bases, leaving 6 bases of the junction unmatched. The CDR3 is 15 amino acids. Written as DNA, the CDR3 is TGTGCCAGCAGACAACAGGGGCGCACTAATGAAAAACTGTTTTTT. It codes for CASRQQGRTNEKLFF.

The gene calls are TRBV13 and TRBJ2-5; D gene unclear. Germline CDR1 and CDR2: PRHDT and FYEKMQ (reference sequence). CDR3 size: 15 residues. Trimming cost V 4 bases and J 2 bases, with 14 bases left between them. This CDR3 is CASSSRPVSQETQYF. In DNA form, the CDR3 reads TGTGCCAGCAGCTCCCGGCCTGTTAGTCAAGAGACCCAGTACTTC.

In this sample, this clonotype turned up many times. At one of its ends the junction is not consistent with the germline gene, which may arise from a read error. In DNA, the CDR3 is TGCGCCAGCAGCCAAGTCAGGGGTAATGAGCAGTTCTTC. It is translated as CASSQVRGNEQFF. The chain uses TRBV14 and TRBJ2-1; possibly TRBD1 for D (6 bases). Germline V CDR1 and CDR2: SGHDN, FVKESK. The CDR3 sequence is 13 residues long.

This clonotype was observed a handful of times. The chain is built from TRBV5-1 and TRBJ2-1, with D perhaps TRBD2 (5 bases). The CDR3 has 15 residues. Trimming stripped 0 bases from V and 9 bases from J, with 16 bases between. Germline-derived CDR1 and CDR2 are SGHRS and YFSETQ. Here the CDR3 DNA reads TGCGCCAGCAGCTTGGTGGGTAGCGCTGAGGGTGAGCAGTTCTTC. Amino acids: CASSLVGSAEGEQFF.

V is TRBV24-1 and J is TRBJ2-5; D remains ambiguous. This CDR3 comprises 13 residues. Germline V lookup: CDR1 KGHDR, CDR2 SFDVKD. Trimming took 3 bases from V and 4 from J, leaving 8 bases between them. Here the CDR3 reads CATSDKIGETQYF. The CDR3 DNA sequence: TGTGCCACCAGTGATAAAATAGGAGAGACCCAGTACTTC.

CDR3 DNA: TGTGCCAGCAGCCAAGGTCCGGGATTGGACTACGAGCAGTACTTC. It specifies CASSQGPGLDYEQYF. V and J are TRBV4-2 and TRBJ2-7; TRBD2 is a possible D gene (5 bases). There are 15 residues in the CDR3. Trimming left V 1 base short and J 3 bases short, with 13 bases between. Germline-derived CDR1 and CDR2 are LGHNA and YNFKEQ.

This chain joins TRBV20-1 and TRBJ2-1, with 10 nucleotides matching TRBD2. Germline V CDR1 and CDR2: DFQATT, SNEGSKA (reference sequence). This CDR3 spans 16 amino acids. J was trimmed by 8 bases and V by 5 bases; bases with no gene match: 15. The CDR3: CSAEDPPAGGPDEQFF. The CDR3 DNA reads as TGCAGTGCTGAAGACCCCCCAGCGGGAGGGCCCGATGAGCAGTTCTTC.

CDR3 residues: CASSLAARLAVSYEQYF. CDR3 in DNA: TGCGCCAGCAGCTTGGCCGCTCGACTAGCAGTCTCCTACGAGCAGTACTTC. The gene calls are TRBV5-1 and TRBJ2-7, with 7 bases fitting TRBD2. The CDR3 has 17 amino acids. J was trimmed by 0 bases and V by 0 bases; bases with no gene match: 9. CDR1 SGHRS and CDR2 YFSETQ come from the germline V gene.

This clonotype was counted between two and nine times. The rearrangement links TRBV12-3 or TRBV12-4 to TRBJ1-2; D perhaps matches TRBD1 (5 bases). Trimming took 1 base from V and 4 from J, leaving 16 bases between them. CDR3 length: 16 amino acids. CDR3 protein: CASSLDGTALVYGYTF. The CDR3 coding sequence is TGTGCCAGCAGTTTAGACGGGACCGCGCTAGTCTATGGCTACACCTTC.

The rearrangement links TRBV10-3 to TRBJ2-3; 12 bases are shared with TRBD2. Germline V gives CDR1 ENHRY, CDR2 SYGVKD. V lost 2 bases, J lost 0 bases, and 6 bases stayed unmatched. The length of the CDR3 is 18 residues. CDR3 sequence (DNA): TGTGCCATCAGTGAGAGTCAGGGGACTAGCGGGAGCACAGATACGCAGTATTTT. Its protein product is CAISESQGTSGSTDTQYF.

V is TRBV25-1 and J is TRBJ1-1; no clear D gene. Germline V CDR1 and CDR2: MGHDK, SYGVNS. CDR3 length: 12 amino acids. V lost 3 bases and J lost 9, with 11 bases in between. CDR3 in amino acids: CASSDWAAQAFF. CDR3 DNA sequence: TGTGCCAGCAGTGATTGGGCGGCCCAAGCTTTCTTT.

The V gene is TRBV24-1, the J gene TRBJ2-1; 8 bases map to TRBD2. Germline V gene lookup returns CDR1 KGHDR and CDR2 SFDVKD. The CDR3 has 16 residues. After removal of 3 bases from V and 3 bases from J, the junction contained 6 bases not matched to a gene. This chain's CDR3 is CATSDHTSGFYNEQFF. CDR3 nucleotide sequence: TGTGCCACCAGTGATCATACTAGCGGTTTCTACAATGAGCAGTTCTTC.

This clonotype was counted a few times. V usage is TRBV20-1 and J usage is TRBJ2-1, with D possibly being TRBD1 or TRBD2 (5 bases each). The CDR3 is 13 amino acids. Germline CDR1 and CDR2: DFQATT and SNEGSKA (reference sequence). Trimming took 3 bases from V and 5 from J, leaving 11 bases between them. This chain's CDR3 is CSASRGFDNEQFF. DNA of the CDR3: TGCAGTGCTAGCCGGGGCTTTGACAATGAGCAGTTCTTC.

The chain carries TRBV28 and TRBJ2-1; the D gene could be TRBD1 or TRBD2 (7 bases each). The J call may be wrong; the DNA end is better matched by TRBJ2-7. This CDR3 has 16 residues. Germline V gene lookup returns CDR1 MDHEN and CDR2 SYDVKM. CDR3 nucleotides: TGTGCCAGCAGTTTCAGGGGGGGGTTATACTACAATGAGCAGTACTTC. Encoded protein: CASSFRGGLYYNEQYF.

The chain recombines TRBV20-1 with TRBJ2-3; D is undetermined. Germline V lookup: CDR1 DFQATT, CDR2 SNEGSKA (reference sequence). V gave up 3 bases and J gave up 1 base, with 8 bases separating them. The length of the CDR3 is 13 residues. The CDR3 here is CSARERRTDTQYF. The CDR3 bases are TGCAGTGCTAGGGAGCGCCGCACAGATACGCAGTATTTT.

The rearrangement links TRBV3-1 to TRBJ1-2; D ambiguous. Trimming stripped 4 bases from V and 5 bases from J, with 11 bases between. Germline CDR1 reads LGHDT; CDR2 reads YNNKEL (reference sequence). The length of the CDR3 is 13 residues. The DNA for the CDR3 is TGTGCCAGCAGCCCCGGTCCCAAGTATGGCTACACCTTC. Amino acids: CASSPGPKYGYTF. Using reference TRBV3-1 and TRBJ1-2 for the parts outside the CDR3, the full variable domain is DTAVSQTPKYLVTQMGNDKSIKCEQNLGHDTMYWYKQDSKKFLKIMFSYNNKELIINETVPNRFSPKSPDKAHLNLHINSLELGDSAVYFCASSPGPKYGYTFGSGTRLTVV.

The chain couples TRBV20-1 to TRBJ2-5; 15 bases agree with TRBD2. The last part of the DNA fits TRBJ2-7 better; the J call may be wrong. The CDR3 has 15 amino acids. CDR1 DFQATT and CDR2 SNEGSKA come from the germline V gene (reference sequence). CDR3: CSARTSGRAFHEQYF. In DNA, the CDR3 is TGCAGTGCTCGGACTAGCGGGAGGGCCTTTCACGAGCAGTACTTC.

The chain has TRBV14 and TRBJ2-7; 10 nucleotides align to TRBD2. J was trimmed by 7 bases and V by 4 bases; bases with no gene match: 13. The CDR3 spans 16 residues. The germline V gene encodes CDR1 SGHDN and CDR2 FVKESK. CDR3 sequence: CASSPLGGLAIQEQYF. The DNA for the CDR3 is TGTGCCAGCAGCCCCCTAGGGGGACTAGCGATCCAGGAGCAGTACTTC.

The rearrangement joins TRBV20-1 to TRBJ2-1; TRBD2 is a possible D gene (6 bases). The germline V and J ends were trimmed by 0 bases and 10 bases, with 19 bases remaining between them. CDR3 size: 15 residues. The germline V gene has CDR1 DFQATT and CDR2 SNEGSKA (reference sequence). The CDR3 here is CSARDRVGTYFEQFF. CDR3 DNA sequence: TGCAGTGCTAGAGATCGCGTTGGGACTTACTTCGAGCAGTTCTTC.

J is TRBJ2-1 and V is TRBV3-1; 7 bases are shared with TRBD1. Germline values: CDR1 LGHDT, CDR2 YNNKEL (reference sequence). The CDR3 consists of 16 residues. Germline trimming cut 5 bases from V and 5 bases from J; bases unmatched to any gene: 12. CDR3 coding DNA: TGTGCCAGCAGCTCCCGAGACAGGGTTATGGACAATGAGCAGTTCTTC. Protein: CASSSRDRVMDNEQFF.

The gene calls are TRBV24-1 and TRBJ2-1; 8 nucleotides align to TRBD2. With 9 bases clipped from V and 9 bases from J, the junction kept 12 bases outside the gene matches. Per germline, CDR1 KGHDR and CDR2 SFDVKD. The CDR3 length is 14 residues. The CDR3 nucleotides read TGTGCCACCGCGCGGGAGGCAATGAAGGGTGAGCAGTTCTTC. It encodes CATAREAMKGEQFF.

The chain is built from TRBV20-1 and TRBJ1-6; TRBD1 agrees at 9 bases. The germline V gene encodes CDR1 DFQATT and CDR2 SNEGSKA (reference sequence). The CDR3 covers 14 residues. V dropped 3 bases and J dropped 10; count of bases not matched to a gene: 7. DNA of the CDR3: TGCAGTGCTAGTGTTGGGACAGGGAACTCACCCCTCCACTTT. Protein sequence: CSASVGTGNSPLHF.